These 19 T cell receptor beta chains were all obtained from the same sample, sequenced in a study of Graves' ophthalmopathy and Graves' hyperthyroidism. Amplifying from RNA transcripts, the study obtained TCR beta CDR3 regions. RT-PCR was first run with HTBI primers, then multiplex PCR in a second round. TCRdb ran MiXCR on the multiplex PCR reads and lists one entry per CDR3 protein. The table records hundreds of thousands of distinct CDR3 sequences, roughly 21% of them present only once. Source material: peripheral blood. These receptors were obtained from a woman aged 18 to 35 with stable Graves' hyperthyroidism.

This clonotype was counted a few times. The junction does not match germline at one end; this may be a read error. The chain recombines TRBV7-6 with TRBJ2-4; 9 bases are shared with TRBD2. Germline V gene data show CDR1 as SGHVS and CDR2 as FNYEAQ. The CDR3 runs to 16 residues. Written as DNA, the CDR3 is TGTGCCAGCAGCTTAATTGCGGGAGGGACGGTAGACATTAAGTACTTC. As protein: CASSLIAGGTVDIKYF.

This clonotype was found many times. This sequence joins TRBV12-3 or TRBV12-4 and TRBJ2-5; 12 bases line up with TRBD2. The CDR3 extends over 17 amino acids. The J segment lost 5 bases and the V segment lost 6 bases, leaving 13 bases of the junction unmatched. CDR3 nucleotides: TGTGCCAGCAGCCCCCCGGGACTAGCGGGTGGGATGGAGACCCAGTACTTC. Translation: CASSPPGLAGGMETQYF.

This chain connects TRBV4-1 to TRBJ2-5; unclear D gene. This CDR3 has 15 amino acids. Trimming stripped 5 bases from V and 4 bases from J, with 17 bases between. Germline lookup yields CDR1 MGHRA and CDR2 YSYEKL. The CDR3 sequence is CASSNGPGLAETQYF. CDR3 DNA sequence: TGCGCCAGCAGCAACGGGCCTGGCTTAGCAGAGACCCAGTACTTC.

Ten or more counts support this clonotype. CDR3 DNA: TGTGCCAGCAACTCACCCGTGGGTCCATGTGAATATGGCTACACCTTC. It encodes CASNSPVGPCEYGYTF. The chain uses TRBV6-5 and TRBJ1-2; the D is unclear. Looked up from germline, CDR1 is MNHEY and CDR2 is SVGAGI. V gave up 7 bases and J gave up 5 bases, with 23 bases separating them. The CDR3 contains 16 residues.

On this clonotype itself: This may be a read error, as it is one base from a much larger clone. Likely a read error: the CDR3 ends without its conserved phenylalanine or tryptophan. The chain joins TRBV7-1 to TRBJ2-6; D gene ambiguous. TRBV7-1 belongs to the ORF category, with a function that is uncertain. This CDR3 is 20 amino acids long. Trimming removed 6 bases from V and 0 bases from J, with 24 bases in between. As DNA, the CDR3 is TGTGCCAGCAGACCCCCCGGCGGCGTGTTCGCTACCTCTGGGGCCAACGTCCTGACTTAC. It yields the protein CASRPPGGVFATSGANVLTY.

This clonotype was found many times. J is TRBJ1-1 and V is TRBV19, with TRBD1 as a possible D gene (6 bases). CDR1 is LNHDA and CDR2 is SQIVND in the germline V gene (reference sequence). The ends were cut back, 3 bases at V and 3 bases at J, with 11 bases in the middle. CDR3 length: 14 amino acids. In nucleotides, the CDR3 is TGTGCCAGTAGTATTTCAGGGGCCCACACTGAAGCTTTCTTT. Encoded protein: CASSISGAHTEAFF.

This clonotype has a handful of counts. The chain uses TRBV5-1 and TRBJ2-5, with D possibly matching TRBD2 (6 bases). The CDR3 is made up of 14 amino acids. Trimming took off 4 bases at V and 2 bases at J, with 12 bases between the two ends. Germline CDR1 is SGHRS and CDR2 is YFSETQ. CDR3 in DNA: TGCGCCAGCAGCCCGGGACTGAGTCAAGAGACCCAGTACTTC. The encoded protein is CASSPGLSQETQYF. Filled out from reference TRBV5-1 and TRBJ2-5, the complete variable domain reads KAGVTQTPRYLIKTRGQQVTLSCSPISGHRSVSWYQQTPGQGLQFLFEYFSETQRNKGNFPGRFSGRQFSNSRSEMNVSTLELGDSALYLCASSPGLSQETQYFGPGTRLLVL.

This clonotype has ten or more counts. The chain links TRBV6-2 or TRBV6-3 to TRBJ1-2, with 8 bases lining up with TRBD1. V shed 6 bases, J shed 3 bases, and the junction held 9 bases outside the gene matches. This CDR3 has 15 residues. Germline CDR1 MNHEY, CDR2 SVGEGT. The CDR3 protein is CASRRDRGPYYGYTF. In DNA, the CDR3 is TGTGCCAGCAGGCGAGACAGGGGCCCTTACTATGGCTACACCTTC.

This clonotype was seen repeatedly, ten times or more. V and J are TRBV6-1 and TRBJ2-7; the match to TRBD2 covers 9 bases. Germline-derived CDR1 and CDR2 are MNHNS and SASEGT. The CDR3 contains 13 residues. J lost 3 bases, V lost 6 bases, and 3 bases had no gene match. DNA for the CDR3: TGTGCCAGCAGCTGGACTAGCGTCTACGAGCAGTACTTC. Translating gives CASSWTSVYEQYF.

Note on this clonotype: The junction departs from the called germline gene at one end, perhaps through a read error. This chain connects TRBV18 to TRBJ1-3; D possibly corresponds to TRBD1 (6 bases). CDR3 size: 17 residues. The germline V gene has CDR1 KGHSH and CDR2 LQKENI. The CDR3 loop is CASSPPSGGLSGNTIYF. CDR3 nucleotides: TGTGCCAGCTCACCACCGTCGGGGGGCCTCTCTGGAAACACTATATATTTT.

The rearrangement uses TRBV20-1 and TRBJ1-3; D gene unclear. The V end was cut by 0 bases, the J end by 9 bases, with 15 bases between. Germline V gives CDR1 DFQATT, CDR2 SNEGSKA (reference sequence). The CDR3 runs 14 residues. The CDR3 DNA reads TGCAGTGCTAGAGACGCGGGATCTGGAGGCACCATATATTTT. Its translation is CSARDAGSGGTIYF.

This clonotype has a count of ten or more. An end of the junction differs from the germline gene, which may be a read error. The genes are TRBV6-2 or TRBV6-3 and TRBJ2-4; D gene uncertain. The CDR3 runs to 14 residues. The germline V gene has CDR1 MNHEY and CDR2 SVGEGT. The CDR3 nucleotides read TGTGCCAGCAGTTATGGTCCTCCGAAAAACATTAAGTACTTC. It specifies CASSYGPPKNIKYF.

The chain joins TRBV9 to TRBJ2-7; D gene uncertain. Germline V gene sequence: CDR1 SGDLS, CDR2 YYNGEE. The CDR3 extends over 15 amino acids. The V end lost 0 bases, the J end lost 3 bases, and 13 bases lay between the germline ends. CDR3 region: CASSVGPAANYEQYF. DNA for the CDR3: TGTGCCAGCAGCGTAGGGCCCGCGGCTAACTACGAGCAGTACTTC.

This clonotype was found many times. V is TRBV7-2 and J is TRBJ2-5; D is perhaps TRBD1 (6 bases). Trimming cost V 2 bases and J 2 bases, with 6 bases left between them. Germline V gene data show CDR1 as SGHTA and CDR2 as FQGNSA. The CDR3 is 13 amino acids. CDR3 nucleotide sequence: TGTGCCAGCAGCTTACAGGGGCAAGAGACCCAGTACTTC. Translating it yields CASSLQGQETQYF.

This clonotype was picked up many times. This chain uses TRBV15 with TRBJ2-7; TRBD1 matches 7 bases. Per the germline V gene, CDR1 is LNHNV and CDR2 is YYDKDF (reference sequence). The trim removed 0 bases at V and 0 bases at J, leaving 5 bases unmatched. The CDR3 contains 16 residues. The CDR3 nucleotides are TGTGCCACCAGCAGAGAGGACAGGCGTCCCTCCTACGAGCAGTACTTC. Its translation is CATSREDRRPSYEQYF.

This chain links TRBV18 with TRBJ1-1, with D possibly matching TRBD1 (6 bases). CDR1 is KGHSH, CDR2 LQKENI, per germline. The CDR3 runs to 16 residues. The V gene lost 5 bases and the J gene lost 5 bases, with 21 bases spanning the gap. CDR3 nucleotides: TGTGCCAGCTCAGGAATCGGAAGCCCGAGGGGGACTGAAGCTTTCTTT. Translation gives CASSGIGSPRGTEAFF.

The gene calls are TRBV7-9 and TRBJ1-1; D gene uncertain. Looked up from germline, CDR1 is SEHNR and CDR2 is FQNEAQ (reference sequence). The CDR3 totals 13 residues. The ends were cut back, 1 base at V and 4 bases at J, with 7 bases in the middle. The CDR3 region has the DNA TGTGCCAGCAGCTTAGTCGTTGTCACTGAAGCTTTCTTT. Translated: CASSLVVVTEAFF.

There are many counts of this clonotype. The CDR3 DNA sequence: TGTGCCAGCAGCTCGACCGGGACTAGGGCGTCCTACGAGCAGTACTTC. Translating it yields CASSSTGTRASYEQYF. The chain employs TRBV9 and TRBJ2-7, with TRBD2 identical over 8 bases. The CDR3 consists of 16 residues. CDR1 is SGDLS and CDR2 is YYNGEE in the germline V gene. Unmatched junction bases numbered 10, after V lost 4 bases and J lost 1 base.

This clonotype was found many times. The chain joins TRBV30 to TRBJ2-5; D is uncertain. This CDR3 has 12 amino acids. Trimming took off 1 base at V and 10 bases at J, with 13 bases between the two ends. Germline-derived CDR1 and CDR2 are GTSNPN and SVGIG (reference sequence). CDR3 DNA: TGTGCCTGGAGTGGGCAGCGAAATAGCCAGTACTTC. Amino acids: CAWSGQRNSQYF.